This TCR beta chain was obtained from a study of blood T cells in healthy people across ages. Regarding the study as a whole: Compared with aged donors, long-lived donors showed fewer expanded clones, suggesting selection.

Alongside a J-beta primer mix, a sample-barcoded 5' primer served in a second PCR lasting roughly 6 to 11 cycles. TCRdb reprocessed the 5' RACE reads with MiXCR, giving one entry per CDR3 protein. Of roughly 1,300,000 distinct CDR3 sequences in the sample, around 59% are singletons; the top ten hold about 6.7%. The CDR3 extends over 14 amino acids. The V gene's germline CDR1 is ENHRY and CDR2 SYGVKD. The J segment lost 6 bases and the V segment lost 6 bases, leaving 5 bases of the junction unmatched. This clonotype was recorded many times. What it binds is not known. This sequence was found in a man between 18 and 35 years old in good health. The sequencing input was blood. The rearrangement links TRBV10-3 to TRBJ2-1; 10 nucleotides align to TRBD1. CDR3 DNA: TGTGCCATCAGCGGGGGACAGGGGATCAATGAGCAGTTCTTC. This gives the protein CAISGGQGINEQFF.